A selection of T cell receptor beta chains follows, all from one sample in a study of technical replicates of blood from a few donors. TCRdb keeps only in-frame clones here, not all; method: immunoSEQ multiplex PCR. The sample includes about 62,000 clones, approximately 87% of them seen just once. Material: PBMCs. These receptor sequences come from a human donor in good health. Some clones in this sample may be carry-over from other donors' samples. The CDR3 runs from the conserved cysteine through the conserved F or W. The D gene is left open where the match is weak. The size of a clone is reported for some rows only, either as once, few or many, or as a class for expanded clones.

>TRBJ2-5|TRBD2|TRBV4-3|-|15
TGCGCCAGCAGCCTGAACGGGACTAGCTGGGAGACCCAGTACTTC
CASSLNGTSWETQYF
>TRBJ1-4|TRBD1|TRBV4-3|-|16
TGCGCCAGCAGCCAAAGGCGGGGACAGGGAAATGAAAAACTGTTTTTT
CASSQRRGQGNEKLFF
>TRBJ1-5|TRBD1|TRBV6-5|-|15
TGTGCCAGCAGCCGAGACAGGGGGCAGAATCAGCCCCAGCATTTT
CASSRDRGQNQPQHF
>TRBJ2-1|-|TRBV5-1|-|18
TGCGCCAGCAGCTTGGTGTCAGGCCCGATGAGCTCCTACAATGAGCAGTTCTTC
CASSLVSGPMSSYNEQFF
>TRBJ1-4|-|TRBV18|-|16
TGTGCCAGCAAGGGGGAACACCTCGCAACTAATGAAAAACTGTTTTTT
CASKGEHLATNEKLFF
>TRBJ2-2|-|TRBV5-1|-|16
TGCGCCAGCAGCTTGGTCGTATGGGGGCGGCCCGGGGAGCTGTTTTTT
CASSLVVWGRPGELFF
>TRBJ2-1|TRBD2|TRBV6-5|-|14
TGTGCCAGCAGTAACGGACTAGCGGGCAATGAGCAGTTCTTC
CASSNGLAGNEQFF
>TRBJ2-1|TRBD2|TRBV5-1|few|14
TGCGCCAGCAGCCCGACAGCGGGGGGGAATGAGCAGTTCTTC
CASSPTAGGNEQFF
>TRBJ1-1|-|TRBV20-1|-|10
TGCAGTGCTCAGAACACTGAAGCTTTCTTT
CSAQNTEAFF
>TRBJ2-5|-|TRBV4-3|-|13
TGCGCCAGCAGCCCCACACCGGGGGAGACCCAGTACTTC
CASSPTPGETQYF
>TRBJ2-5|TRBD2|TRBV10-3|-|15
TGTGCCATCAGTCCCGTGGGGGGAGGGCTCGGGACCCAGTACTTC
CAISPVGGGLGTQYF
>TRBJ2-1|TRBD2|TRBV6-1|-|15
TGTGCCAGCACTCCTCTAGCGGGAGGAACCAATGAGCAGTTCTTC
CASTPLAGGTNEQFF
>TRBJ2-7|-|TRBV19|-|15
TGTGCCAGTAGTTCCGGACGTGGGAGCTCCTACGAGCAGTACTTC
CASSSGRGSSYEQYF
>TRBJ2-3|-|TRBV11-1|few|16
TGTGCCAGCAGCTTATTGGAGGGGCCACGCACAGATACGCAGTATTTT
CASSLLEGPRTDTQYF
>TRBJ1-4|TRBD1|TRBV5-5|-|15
TGTGCCAGCAGCCTAACAGGGGCGGTGGGGGAAAAACTGTTTTTT
CASSLTGAVGEKLFF
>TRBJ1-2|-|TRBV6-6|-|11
TGTGCCAGCAGTTTATGGGAGGGCTACACCTTC
CASSLWEGYTF
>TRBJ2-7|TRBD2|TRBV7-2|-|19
TGTGCCAGCAGCTCCGCCGGGTGGAGGCTAGCGGGAAGCTTTCACGAGCAGTACTTC
CASSSAGWRLAGSFHEQYF
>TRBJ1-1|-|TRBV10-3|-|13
TGTGCCATCAGTGACTCTACCTATACCGGAGCTTTCTTT
CAISDSTYTGAFF
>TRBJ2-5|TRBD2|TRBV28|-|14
TGTGCCAGCACCCCTGTCGGGAGGGGGGTGGCCCAGTACTTC
CASTPVGRGVAQYF
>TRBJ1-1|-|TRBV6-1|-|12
TGTGTGACACAGGACAGTAGGACTGAAGCTTTCTTT
CVTQDSRTEAFF
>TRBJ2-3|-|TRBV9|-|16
TGTGCCAGCAGCGTCAGGGACCGCCCAGGGGACGATACGCAGTATTTT
CASSVRDRPGDDTQYF
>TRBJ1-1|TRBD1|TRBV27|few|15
TGTGCCAGCAGGGGACAGGGGTACGAGAACACTGAAGCTTTCTTT
CASRGQGYENTEAFF
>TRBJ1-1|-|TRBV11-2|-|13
TGTGCCAGCAGCTTAGCGGCAGGTACTGAAGCTTTCTTT
CASSLAAGTEAFF